This T cell receptor (beta chain) was obtained from a study of cytomegalovirus exposure and HLA in healthy donors. Looking at the study overall: Roughly 86 million unique TCRs from HLA-typed donors made up an early data release.

In the PCR, 60 Vbeta and 13 Jbeta primers were used. The protocol was immunoSEQ multiplex PCR, while the TCRdb copy is restricted to in-frame clones and leaves out a portion. The table lists about 180,000 clones, roughly four fifths of them singletons. The J segment lost 9 bases and the V segment lost 6 bases, leaving 5 bases of the junction unmatched. Germline assignment: CDR1 MNHNY and CDR2 SVGAGI (reference sequence). The CDR3 runs 12 residues. The sequencing sample was made of PBMCs. The genes are TRBV6-6 and TRBJ2-1; 7 bases map to TRBD2. This receptor was identified in a woman aged 50 to 60 in good health and CMV-seronegative. CDR3 nucleotide sequence: TGTGCCAGCAGGGTAGGGGAGGGTGAGCAGTTCTTC. Translation: CASRVGEGEQFF.